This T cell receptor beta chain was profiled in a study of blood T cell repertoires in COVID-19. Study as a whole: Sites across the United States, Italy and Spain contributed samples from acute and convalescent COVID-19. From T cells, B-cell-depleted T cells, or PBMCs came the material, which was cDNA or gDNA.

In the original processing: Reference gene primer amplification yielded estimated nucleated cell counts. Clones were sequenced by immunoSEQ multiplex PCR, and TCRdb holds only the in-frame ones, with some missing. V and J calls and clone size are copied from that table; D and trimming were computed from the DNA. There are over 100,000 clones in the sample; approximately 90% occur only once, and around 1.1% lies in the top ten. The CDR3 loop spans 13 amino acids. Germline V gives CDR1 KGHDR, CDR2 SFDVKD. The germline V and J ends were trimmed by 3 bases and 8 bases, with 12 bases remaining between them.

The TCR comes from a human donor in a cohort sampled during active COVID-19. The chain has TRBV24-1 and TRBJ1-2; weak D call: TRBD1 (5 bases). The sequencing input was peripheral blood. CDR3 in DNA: TGTGCCACCAGTGATCCAGGGTTTGTCGGCTACACCTTC. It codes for CATSDPGFVGYTF.